The clone carrying this T cell receptor (beta chain) has just a few counts. The target antigen is unknown. This specimen comes from a study of Ad26.COV2.S vaccination and SARS-CoV-2 variants. Study overall: Enrolled in COV1001, the donor was in the Ad26.COV2.S trial arm, which received the vaccine. Study findings and constraints: Analyses that measured TCR breadth and depth may have underestimated total T cell responses. Recipients given vaccine exceeded placebo recipients in spike-specific TCR breadth. Marked by substantial breadth, spike-specific CD8+ and CD4+ T cell responses were reportedly seen after vaccination.

The treatment here: around 19 received Ad26.COV2.S at low or high dose, single or two shots; roughly five received placebo; per-sample allocation not given. Collection of samples fell on day 63 after the first vaccine or placebo injection. Sequencing was performed with immunoSEQ multiplex PCR; in TCRdb, only in-frame clones are kept and a portion is missing. The table has under 250,000 clones, 70% to 90% seen once. The J segment lost 0 bases and the V segment lost 4 bases, leaving 5 bases of the junction unmatched. CDR3 length: 15 residues. Germline CDR1 and CDR2: SGHDT and YYEEEE. The receptor's source is a person aged 18-60 years who received the Ad26.COV2.S COVID-19 vaccine or a placebo. The rearrangement uses TRBV5-6 and TRBJ2-7, with TRBD2 matching over 9 bases. The sample in question was peripheral blood, obtained in a trial of Ad26.COV2.S vaccine versus placebo. The CDR3 region is CASSLAGLASYEQYF. The CDR3 coding sequence is TGTGCCAGCAGCCTAGCGGGGTTAGCCTCCTACGAGCAGTACTTC.